This entry lists 9 T cell receptor beta chains sequenced from one sample in a study of blood T cell repertoires in COVID-19. Data came from immunoSEQ multiplex PCR; TCRdb stores just in-frame clones and leaves some out. Of a few hundred thousand clones in the sample, about nine tenths were seen once. The sequencing input was peripheral blood. These receptors were taken from a man aged 55 to 70 who had recovered from COVID-19.

The chain is built from TRBV5-4 and TRBJ1-2; D gene ambiguous. This CDR3 is 14 amino acids long. Germline CDR1 SGHNT, CDR2 YYREEE (reference sequence). V shed 3 bases and J shed 2 bases, with 11 bases lying between them. The CDR3 region has the DNA TGTGCCAGCAGCTGGACCGGGAGCAACTATGGCTACACCTTC. This sequence encodes CASSWTGSNYGYTF. The whole variable domain, remainder taken from reference TRBV5-4 and TRBJ1-2, is ETGVTQSPTHLIKTRGQQVTLRCSSQSGHNTVSWYQQALGQGPQFIFQYYREEENGRGNFPPRFSGLQFPNYSSELNVNALELDDSALYLCASSWTGSNYGYTFGSGTRLTVV.

This clone was seen just once. This chain uses TRBV5-1 with TRBJ2-3; 7 bases agree with TRBD1. Germline CDR1 and CDR2: SGHRS and YFSETQ. Trimming at V came to 2 bases and at J to 6 bases, leaving 6 bases not matched to a gene. There are 14 residues in the CDR3. The CDR3 region is CASSLTTGEDTQYF. CDR3 bases: TGCGCCAGCAGCTTAACCACAGGGGAGGATACGCAGTATTTT.

The chain links TRBV27 to TRBJ1-2; unclear D gene. Germline CDR1 and CDR2: MNHEY and SMNVEV (reference sequence). The CDR3 spans 18 residues. V lost 3 bases to trimming and J lost 2 bases, with 22 bases between them. In nucleotides, the CDR3 is TGTGCCAGCAGTTTCCGGACGCCACCGGGGAGGCCCAACTATGGCTACACCTTC. Translating gives CASSFRTPPGRPNYGYTF.

V usage is TRBV3-1 (or the pseudogene TRBV3-2) and J usage is TRBJ2-7; tentatively, D is TRBD1 (6 bases). Trimming took off 0 bases at V and 4 bases at J, with 10 bases between the two ends. Looked up from germline, CDR1 is LGHDT and CDR2 is YNNKEL (reference sequence). This CDR3 has 14 residues. In DNA form, the CDR3 reads TGTGCCAGCAGCCAAGATAAAGGGGGTTACGAGCAGTACTTC. Translated, it gives CASSQDKGGYEQYF.

Only a few counts were recorded for this clone. The V gene is TRBV5-1, the J gene TRBJ1-1; D unresolved. The ends were cut back, 2 bases at V and 1 base at J, with 6 bases in the middle. The CDR3 extends over 13 amino acids. Germline V lookup: CDR1 SGHRS, CDR2 YFSETQ. CDR3 bases: TGCGCCAGCAGCTTAACAGCGAACACTGAAGCTTTCTTT. As protein: CASSLTANTEAFF.

The CDR3 sequence is CASSMDRPDTQYF. CDR3 nucleotides: TGCGCCAGCAGCATGGACAGGCCAGATACGCAGTATTTT. The chain combines TRBV5-1 with TRBJ2-3; 7 positions agree with TRBD1. The J segment lost 4 bases and the V segment lost 4 bases, leaving 3 bases of the junction unmatched. Germline assignment: CDR1 SGHRS and CDR2 YFSETQ. There are 13 residues in the CDR3. The full variable domain, with the rest looked up from reference TRBV5-1 and TRBJ2-3, is KAGVTQTPRYLIKTRGQQVTLSCSPISGHRSVSWYQQTPGQGLQFLFEYFSETQRNKGNFPGRFSGRQFSNSRSEMNVSTLELGDSALYLCASSMDRPDTQYFGPGTRLTVL.

This clone was counted once. This chain uses TRBV6-2 or TRBV6-3 with TRBJ1-4; possibly TRBD1 for D (6 bases). The CDR3 length is 15 residues. Per the germline V gene, CDR1 is MNHEY and CDR2 is SVGEGT. V was cut by 5 bases and J by 0 bases, with 10 bases left in between. DNA of the CDR3: TGTGCCAGCAGTCGGGACACCGCAACTAATGAAAAACTGTTTTTT. Its translation: CASSRDTATNEKLFF.

This clone was counted a single time. V is TRBV5-6 and J is TRBJ1-1; TRBD1 matches 8 bases. The CDR3 is 15 residues long. The J segment lost 3 bases and the V segment lost 5 bases, leaving 9 bases of the junction unmatched. Looked up from germline, CDR1 is SGHDT and CDR2 is YYEEEE. CDR3 bases: TGTGCCAGCAGTCCGAGGACAGGGTCAGACACTGAAGCTTTCTTT. Translating it yields CASSPRTGSDTEAFF.

The chain has TRBV19 and TRBJ1-5, with D maybe TRBD1 (6 bases). The CDR3 length is 13 residues. V was trimmed by 6 bases and J by 11 bases, leaving 17 bases between them. Germline CDR1 and CDR2: LNHDA and SQIVND (reference sequence). CDR3 coding DNA: TGTGCCAGTAGCCACAGGGAGGGGTCGGCCCAGCATTTT. Protein sequence: CASSHREGSAQHF.